These 18 T cell receptor beta chains were sequenced from one sample in a study of cytomegalovirus exposure and HLA in healthy donors. Primers for the PCR totalled 60 Vbeta and 13 Jbeta. The assay was immunoSEQ multiplex PCR, and TCRdb's table has in-frame clones only and misses some. The sample has nearly 200,000 clones, roughly 77% seen once. Material for sequencing was PBMCs. Every receptor here comes from a male donor in good health and CMV-seropositive.

The chain uses TRBV7-2 and TRBJ1-2; D possibly corresponds to TRBD1 (6 bases). The CDR3 sequence is 17 residues long. Trimming removed 1 base at V and 4 bases at J, with 19 bases between. From germline, CDR1 is SGHTA and CDR2 FQGNSA. Here the CDR3 DNA reads TGTGCCAGCAGCTTAGGATTAGGGGGGGCTGCTATCTATGGCTACACCTTC. This encodes CASSLGLGGAAIYGYTF.

Concerning this clone: An end of the junction differs from the germline gene, which may be a read error. The CDR3 loop reads CASSLALPLGQTSNQPQHF. CDR3 bases: TGTGCCAGCAGCCTAGCATTACCTTTAGGACAGACTAGCAATCAGCCCCAGCATTTT. The genes are TRBV7-8 and TRBJ1-5; D perhaps matches TRBD1 (6 bases). Germline-derived CDR1 and CDR2 are SGHVS and FQNEAQ. This CDR3 has 19 amino acids.

The V call is TRBV5-1, the J call TRBJ1-5; D unresolved. Trimming took off 4 bases at V and 2 bases at J, with 13 bases between the two ends. This CDR3 has 15 amino acids. Germline V gene lookup returns CDR1 SGHRS and CDR2 YFSETQ. CDR3 in amino acids: CASSLGGPGNQPQHF. DNA of the CDR3: TGCGCCAGCAGCCTGGGAGGCCCAGGCAATCAGCCCCAGCATTTT.

The sample holds one count of this clone. The chain is built from TRBV4-1 and TRBJ2-7; 7 nucleotides line up with TRBD1. The CDR3 sequence is 15 residues long. Trimming cost V 3 bases and J 2 bases; bases outside gene matches: 7. The germline gives CDR1 MGHRA, CDR2 YSYEKL. CDR3 sequence: CASSHDRAGPYEQYF. CDR3 nucleotide sequence: TGCGCCAGCAGCCACGACAGGGCGGGCCCCTACGAGCAGTACTTC.

This clone was observed once. This sequence joins TRBV11-3 and TRBJ2-1; 13 nucleotides line up with TRBD2. CDR1 is SGHNT and CDR2 is YENEEA in the germline V gene. Unmatched junction bases numbered 10, after V lost 5 bases and J lost 9 bases. The CDR3 has 16 amino acids. The CDR3 DNA is TGTGCCAGCAGCCCCCAAACTAGCGGGAGGGTCGGTGAGCAGTTCTTC. Translating it yields CASSPQTSGRVGEQFF. The complete variable domain, with remaining parts taken from reference TRBV11-3 and TRBJ2-1, reads EAGVVQSPRYKIIEKKQPVAFWCNPISGHNTLYWYLQNLGQGPELLIRYENEEAVDDSQLPKDRFSAERLKGVDSTLKIQPAELGDSAVYLCASSPQTSGRVGEQFFGPGTRLTVL.

The genes are TRBV6-5 and TRBJ2-3; 7 bases line up with TRBD1. Per the germline V gene, CDR1 is MNHEY and CDR2 is SVGAGI. With V trimmed by 6 bases and J by 2 bases, 5 bases remained unmatched. The length of the CDR3 is 14 residues. The CDR3 bases are TGTGCCAGCAGGGAACAGGGGCCCACAGATACGCAGTATTTT. Protein: CASREQGPTDTQYF.

The V call is TRBV18, the J call TRBJ2-1; TRBD1 matches 10 bases. The CDR3 runs to 16 residues. The germline V gene encodes CDR1 KGHSH and CDR2 LQKENI. V lost 0 bases and J lost 7; bases outside the gene matches: 6. The CDR3 region has the DNA TGTGCCAGCTCACCACCCGGGACAGGGGTTAGTAATGAGCAGTTCTTC. Protein product: CASSPPGTGVSNEQFF.

This clone has just one count. This rearrangement joins TRBV19 to TRBJ2-7; no firm D call. This CDR3 is built from 13 residues. The V and J ends lost 5 bases and 5 bases respectively, with 13 bases between them. The germline V gene encodes CDR1 LNHDA and CDR2 SQIVND (reference sequence). The CDR3 reads CASSPNGYHEQYF. The CDR3 DNA sequence: TGTGCCAGTAGTCCCAACGGGTACCACGAGCAGTACTTC.

The chain recombines TRBV7-9 with TRBJ2-5; TRBD1 is a possible D gene (7 bases). Germline CDR1 is SEHNR and CDR2 is FQNEAQ (reference sequence). Trimming cost V 0 bases and J 2 bases, with 10 bases left between them. The CDR3 loop spans 15 amino acids. DNA for the CDR3: TGTGCCAGCAGCTTAGCCGGGGGACAGCAAGAGACCCAGTACTTC. Translating it yields CASSLAGGQQETQYF.

CDR3 DNA: TGTGCCACCAGTGAACAGGGGTACCAAGAGACCCAGTACTTC. Its protein is CATSEQGYQETQYF. V usage is TRBV15 and J usage is TRBJ2-5; TRBD1 aligns across 7 bases. The V segment lost 6 bases and the J segment 0 bases; nucleotides outside the gene matches: 4. This CDR3 has 14 amino acids. The germline V gene has CDR1 LNHNV and CDR2 YYDKDF (reference sequence). The variable domain in full, with the rest retrieved from reference TRBV15 and TRBJ2-5, is DAMVIQNPRYQVTQFGKPVTLSCSQTLNHNVMYWYQQKSSQAPKLLFHYYDKDFNNEADTPDNFQSRRPNTSFCFLDIRSPGLGDTAMYLCATSEQGYQETQYFGPGTRLLVL.

The chain combines TRBV11-2 with TRBJ2-7; maybe TRBD2 (6 bases). Per germline, CDR1 SGHAT and CDR2 FQNNGV. V gave up 3 bases and J gave up 7 bases, with 22 bases separating them. This CDR3 is built from 16 residues. CDR3 region: CASSLGGGFGAWEQYF. Written as DNA, the CDR3 is TGTGCCAGCAGCTTGGGAGGCGGTTTCGGGGCGTGGGAGCAGTACTTC.

This chain joins TRBV6-6 and TRBJ2-5, with 8 bases identical to TRBD1. This CDR3 region has 14 residues. Germline V gene sequence: CDR1 MNHNY, CDR2 SVGAGI (reference sequence). Germline trimming cut 5 bases from V and 3 bases from J; bases unmatched to any gene: 5. The CDR3 reads CASSARTGKETQYF. DNA of the CDR3: TGTGCCAGCAGTGCCCGGACAGGGAAAGAGACCCAGTACTTC.

This clone was detected once. This chain links TRBV5-4 with TRBJ1-4, with 7 bases identical to TRBD1. Per germline, CDR1 SGHNT and CDR2 YYREEE (reference sequence). J lost 0 bases, V lost 2 bases, and 4 bases had no gene match. CDR3 length equals 16 residues. The CDR3 DNA is TGTGCCAGCAGCTTCAACAGGGGCGCAACTAATGAAAAACTGTTTTTT. Protein product: CASSFNRGATNEKLFF. The full variable domain, its missing parts supplied by reference TRBV5-4 and TRBJ1-4, is ETGVTQSPTHLIKTRGQQVTLRCSSQSGHNTVSWYQQALGQGPQFIFQYYREEENGRGNFPPRFSGLQFPNYSSELNVNALELDDSALYLCASSFNRGATNEKLFFGSGTQLSVL.

V and J are TRBV2 and TRBJ2-1, with 9 bases that match TRBD2. The CDR3 has 13 amino acids. Germline assignment: CDR1 SNHLY and CDR2 FYNNEI. Trimming took 4 bases from V and 10 from J; bases not matched to a gene: 5. In DNA, the CDR3 is TGTGCCAGCAGTGCTCTAGCGGGACGGGAGCAGTTCTTC. It specifies CASSALAGREQFF.

This rearrangement joins TRBV14 to TRBJ2-5, with D possibly matching TRBD2 (5 bases). There are 14 residues in the CDR3. Germline V lookup: CDR1 SGHDN, CDR2 FVKESK. V was cut by 3 bases and J by 2 bases, with 10 bases left in between. DNA of the CDR3: TGTGCCAGCAGCCACCGCGGGCTACAAGAGACCCAGTACTTC. This gives the protein CASSHRGLQETQYF.

The V call is TRBV29-1, the J call TRBJ2-3; perhaps TRBD2 as D (5 bases). The ends were cut back, 7 bases at V and 2 bases at J, with 13 bases in the middle. This CDR3 is 13 amino acids long. CDR1 is SQVTM, CDR2 ANQGSEA, per germline. For the CDR3, the DNA is TGCAGCGAAAGAAGCGGAATCACAGATACGCAGTATTTT. Its protein is CSERSGITDTQYF.

The V gene is TRBV5-1, the J gene TRBJ2-5, with D unclear. The assigned J gene may be wrong: the sequence end matches TRBJ2-7 better. CDR3 length: 14 residues. Germline V lookup: CDR1 SGHRS, CDR2 YFSETQ. In DNA form, the CDR3 reads TGCGCCAGCAGCTTGGCCCTCGAATCCTACGAGCAGTACTTC. Protein product: CASSLALESYEQYF.

The table lists this clone with a count of one. The CDR3 region has the DNA TGTGCCAGCAGCGCACGACAGGGCACTGAAGCTTTCTTT. Its translation is CASSARQGTEAFF. V usage is TRBV7-8 and J usage is TRBJ1-1; 7 nucleotides match TRBD1. Losses at the gene ends were 5 bases for V and 4 bases for J; bases not matched to a gene: 4. This CDR3 comprises 13 residues. CDR1 is SGHVS, CDR2 FQNEAQ, per germline.